This TCR beta chain originates from a study of regulatory T cells in long-lasting Graves disease. Construction of the TCR beta libraries employed iRepertoire HTBI primers in conjunction with Arm-PCR of CDR3 regions. TCRdb used MiXCR to reprocess the multiplex PCR reads, holding one entry per CDR3 protein. This sample has 580,000 or so distinct CDR3 sequences, with about 16% found just once. Time point defined: newly diagnosed GD, antithyroid drugs for less than 3 months. Extracted RNA from PBMCs served as the source of the TCR library. This clonotype was found many times. V lost 10 bases and J lost 8, with 18 bases in between. The germline CDR1 and CDR2 sequences are MNHNS and SASEGT. The CDR3 has 14 residues. A further study also used this sample, focusing on T cells in Graves' hyperthyroidism and ophthalmopathy.

V gene TRBV6-1 combines with J gene TRBJ1-6, with D maybe TRBD1 (5 bases). Sequences were derived from peripheral blood mononuclear cells (PBMCs), sampled at new diagnosis, from a patient treated with antithyroid drugs. This receptor was identified in a man aged 18-30 years with Graves disease. CDR3 in DNA: TGTGCCACCCGCAGGGAGCCAACGGATTCACCCCTCCACTTT. Encoded protein: CATRREPTDSPLHF.